Following are 3 T cell receptor beta chains from one sample sequenced in a study of T cell responses to AZD1222 COVID-19 vaccine. Profiling relied on immunoSEQ multiplex PCR, and the TCRdb table lists in-frame clones only, not all of them. The table lists about 97,000 clones, roughly 90% of them singletons. The source material was peripheral blood, sampled on day 0 of AZD1222 vaccination. Receptors were obtained from an adult in good health.

The J gene is TRBJ2-7, the V gene TRBV24-1; D remains unclear. The germline CDR1 and CDR2 sequences are KGHDR and SFDVKD. Trimming took 4 bases from V and 0 from J, leaving 6 bases between them. CDR3 length equals 13 residues. The CDR3 reads CATSEQNSYEQYF. CDR3 nucleotides: TGTGCCACCAGTGAGCAGAACTCCTACGAGCAGTACTTC.

V usage is TRBV28 and J usage is TRBJ1-2; D ambiguous. The V end was cut by 8 bases, the J end by 1 base, with 5 bases between. CDR3 size: 11 residues. CDR1 MDHEN and CDR2 SYDVKM come from the germline V gene. The CDR3 region is CASQDNYGYTF. CDR3 sequence (DNA): TGTGCCAGCCAGGATAACTATGGCTACACCTTC.

This chain links TRBV30 with TRBJ2-5; 7 nucleotides align to TRBD1. V shed 0 bases, J shed 4 bases, and the junction held 5 bases outside the gene matches. CDR1 GTSNPN and CDR2 SVGIG come from the germline V gene (reference sequence). The CDR3 has 14 residues. CDR3 in amino acids: CAWSVTTGPETQYF. CDR3 coding DNA: TGTGCCTGGAGTGTTACGACAGGGCCAGAGACCCAGTACTTC.